This is a list of T cell receptor beta chains from one sample in a study of T cell responses to AZD1222 COVID-19 vaccine. Produced via immunoSEQ multiplex PCR; TCRdb's table is partial and in-frame only. This table holds around 130,000 clones, under 95% found once. The sequenced sample was peripheral blood, obtained on day 0 of AZD1222 vaccination. The receptors were sampled from an adult in good health. The CDR3 runs from the conserved cysteine through the conserved F or W. A D gene is named only where the DNA matches it firmly. Clone sizes are given selectively: once, few, many, or a class where the clone is expanded.

D,J,V,size,CDR3,DNA
TRBD1,TRBJ1-5,TRBV18,-,CASSPWDRGGNQPQHF,TGTGCCAGCTCACCATGGGACAGGGGAGGCAATCAGCCCCAGCATTTT
TRBD1,TRBJ1-1,TRBV29-1,-,CSVDPGGGLAFF,TGCAGCGTTGATCCAGGGGGGGGGCTGGCTTTCTTT
-,TRBJ1-1,TRBV2,-,CASSVGRGNTEAFF,TGTGCCAGCAGTGTTGGCAGGGGGAACACTGAAGCTTTCTTT
TRBD2,TRBJ2-1,TRBV28,-,CASTGGQSYNEQFF,TGTGCCAGCACGGGGGGGCAGTCGTACAATGAGCAGTTCTTC
-,TRBJ1-2,TRBV4-3,-,CASSQGRGGGYTF,TGCGCCAGCAGCCAAGGGCGGGGGGGAGGCTACACCTTC
-,TRBJ2-5,TRBV5-1,-,CASSPRRGETQYF,TGCGCCAGCAGCCCCAGACGGGGGGAGACCCAGTACTTC
TRBD1,TRBJ2-7,TRBV6-5,-,CASSLNGQGAEEQYF,TGTGCCAGCAGCCTCAACGGACAGGGGGCTGAAGAGCAGTACTTC
TRBD2,TRBJ2-2,TRBV19,-,CASSLAGGRINTGELFF,TGTGCCAGTAGTCTGGCGGGAGGGAGAATCAACACCGGGGAGCTGTTTTTT
-,TRBJ1-3,TRBV10-3,-,CAISEGTPLMSGNTIYF,TGTGCCATCAGTGAGGGGACACCTCTGATGTCTGGAAACACCATATATTTT
TRBD2,TRBJ2-7,TRBV7-8,-,CASSRERGSSYEQYF,TGTGCCAGCAGCCGTGAGCGGGGAAGCTCCTACGAGCAGTACTTC
TRBD1,TRBJ1-1,TRBV4-1,-,CASSIGTEITEAFF,TGCGCCAGCAGTATCGGGACAGAAATCACTGAAGCTTTCTTT
TRBD1,TRBJ1-1,TRBV28,-,CASLYRGVTEAFF,TGTGCCAGCCTTTACAGGGGAGTCACTGAAGCTTTCTTT
-,TRBJ1-5,TRBV7-9,-,CASSEGIKNQPQHF,TGTGCCAGCAGCGAGGGGATAAAGAATCAGCCCCAGCATTTT
-,TRBJ1-1,TRBV4-1,-,CASSRYQGTTEAFF,TGCGCCAGCAGCCGGTACCAGGGGACCACTGAAGCTTTCTTT
-,TRBJ2-7,TRBV19,-,CASSITKGPHEQYF,TGTGCCAGTAGTATAACTAAAGGGCCCCACGAGCAGTACTTC
TRBD2,TRBJ2-7,TRBV10-1,-,CASSPAGGYEQYF,TGCGCCAGCAGTCCAGCGGGGGGGTACGAGCAGTACTTC
-,TRBJ2-7,TRBV2,-,CASYMHFMYEQYF,TGTGCCAGCTACATGCACTTCATGTACGAGCAGTACTTC
-,TRBJ2-5,TRBV7-8,-,CASSPGATQYF,TGTGCCAGCTCTCCGGGAGCGACCCAGTACTTC
-,TRBJ2-2,TRBV5-6,-,CASSLRQIPNTGELFF,TGTGCCAGCAGCTTGCGACAGATACCGAACACCGGGGAGCTGTTTTTT
-,TRBJ1-3,TRBV5-5,-,CASSPYLVRSGNTIYF,TGTGCCAGCAGCCCCTACTTAGTTCGGTCTGGAAACACCATATATTTT
TRBD2,TRBJ2-1,TRBV9,-,CASSAREGELYNEQFF,TGTGCCAGCAGCGCCCGGGAGGGGGAGCTCTATAATGAGCAGTTCTTC
-,TRBJ1-5,TRBV30,-,CAWSRTSNQPQHF,TGTGCCTGGAGTCGGACTAGCAATCAGCCCCAGCATTTT
-,TRBJ1-1,TRBV5-1,-,CASSLGQSFSEAFF,TGCGCCAGCAGCTTGGGACAGTCGTTTTCTGAAGCTTTCTTT
-,TRBJ1-1,TRBV20-1,few,CSAYGTEAFF,TGCAGTGCCTATGGCACTGAAGCTTTCTTT
-,TRBJ1-2,TRBV29-1,-,CSVEEDFHYTF,TGCAGCGTTGAGGAGGATTTCCACTACACCTTC
TRBD1,TRBJ1-2,TRBV25-1,-,CASSGPSLQGAKYGYTF,TGTGCCAGCAGTGGCCCCTCCCTACAGGGGGCAAAGTATGGCTACACCTTC
-,TRBJ1-1,TRBV7-9,-,CASSLGTPAEAFF,TGTGCCAGCAGCTTAGGAACTCCTGCTGAAGCTTTCTTT
-,TRBJ2-7,TRBV2,-,CASSEGGSGRGTSEQYF,TGTGCCAGCAGTGAAGGTGGGAGCGGCAGGGGAACCTCCGAGCAGTACTTC
-,TRBJ1-2,TRBV9,-,CAGHGRGYGYTF,TGTGCCGGCCACGGGAGAGGCTATGGCTACACCTTC